The T cell receptor (beta chain) described here comes from a study of blood T cell dynamics during melanoma immunotherapy. As for this clone: At one end the junction does not follow the germline gene, possibly because of a read error.

Germline V gene data show CDR1 as MNHNS and CDR2 as SASEGT. The CDR3 has 16 amino acids. Time point meaning: pre-treatment baseline. Response was assessed by RECIST 1.1 at 12 weeks, except a couple of rapid progressors. Method: immunoSEQ multiplex PCR; TCRdb's copy keeps in-frame clones and lacks some. The sample shows under 7,000 clones, approximately 91% of them seen only once. This TCR was sampled from a human donor with melanoma. The chain couples TRBV6-1 to TRBJ1-6, with 9 bases aligning to TRBD1. This specimen consisted of cell-free DNA from blood, obtained from a patient treated with checkpoint blockade. CDR3 nucleotide sequence: TGTGCCAGCAGTGAACCGGGACAGGGAAATAACTCACCCCTCCACTTT. This translates into CASSEPGQGNNSPLHF.